Below, one T cell receptor (beta chain) is given with its context. Its antigen is as yet unknown. The sample originates from a study of cytomegalovirus exposure and HLA in healthy donors. The junction had 1 base not matched to a gene; V was cut back by 2 bases and J by 0 bases. CDR3 length: 15 amino acids. Germline values: CDR1 SGHRS, CDR2 YFSETQ. PCR employed 60 Vbeta and 13 Jbeta primers. Assay: immunoSEQ multiplex PCR; the TCRdb copy retains only in-frame clones and omits some. This table holds about 120,000 clones, roughly 80% found once. Study-level findings and limits: Under in vitro conditions, a few CMV-associated chains were confirmed as specific for CMV antigens.

The source is a woman between 40 and 55 years old in good health and CMV-seronegative. The sample consisted of PBMCs. The chain combines TRBV5-1 with TRBJ2-2; 7 nucleotides agree with TRBD2. CDR3 in amino acids: CASSFGTTNTGELFF. DNA for the CDR3: TGCGCCAGCAGCTTTGGGACTACGAACACCGGGGAGCTGTTTTTT.